This T cell receptor beta chain came from a study of CD8 T cells in Susac syndrome. The CDR3 is 17 residues long. The J segment lost 2 bases and the V segment lost 0 bases, leaving 7 bases of the junction unmatched. Germline V gene lookup returns CDR1 LGHNA and CDR2 YSLEER. RNA was extracted with the RNeasy kit, and a quantity of about 0.45 to 1 ug was reverse transcribed using random hexamers. TCRdb recomputed calls from the immunoSEQ multiplex PCR reads with MiXCR, one row per CDR3 protein. The data contain 210,000 or so distinct CDR3 sequences, 90% to 95% of them singletons. This clonotype has a single count. It was treatment-naive patients with stable or active relapsing-remitting disease who made up the multiple sclerosis controls.

This rearrangement joins TRBV4-3 to TRBJ2-1, with TRBD2 matching over 7 bases. This receptor was obtained from a human donor with multiple sclerosis. The sequencing sample was made of CD8+ T cells from PBMCs. The CDR3 DNA follows: TGCGCCAGCAGCCAAGATCCCCCGGGACTACCCTACAATGAGCAGTTCTTC. This encodes CASSQDPPGLPYNEQFF.